The sequence of this TCR beta chain was determined in a study of OX40 agonist ivuxolimab in advanced cancers. The study in broad terms: The costimulatory receptor OX40 (CD134) was targeted by ivuxolimab, a fully human IgG2 agonistic monoclonal antibody. Intravenous ivuxolimab was administered to patients every 2 weeks at six dose levels: 0.01, 0.1, 0.3, 1.5, 3 and 10 mg/kg. Of the approximately 50 dose-escalation patients, hepatocellular carcinoma was present in approximately 20, melanoma in around 15, renal cell carcinoma in 9 and head and neck cancer in 9. In the dose-escalation cohort, roughly 80% of patients were male, and the mean age was approximately 60 years, with a range of 23 to 79. Prior anti-PD-1, anti-PD-L1 or anti-CTLA-4 therapy was permitted, and checkpoint inhibitors had been received by about 37% of dose-escalation patients. Partial responses were achieved by three dose-escalation patients, of whom one had hepatocellular carcinoma and two had cutaneous melanoma. The point of sequencing TCRbeta in the periphery was to test whether ivuxolimab changed TCR sequence diversity and drove clonal T-cell expansion. The paper reports the monotherapy dose-escalation portion (N of about 51 patients) of the phase I ivuxolimab trial.

For sequencing of the TCRbeta CDR3 region, genomic DNA was extracted from the sorted cells. The immunoSEQ Assay was used for sequencing of TCRbeta CDR3 regions. TCRdb provides this immuneACCESS table in a form limited to in-frame rearrangements. Some clones are lacking; in checked studies, under half of them reflect an unresolved V gene, and why the rest are absent is not known. In all, the sample holds tens of thousands of clones, and 75% to 85% of those were seen once. The ten most abundant clones make up approximately 8% of the sample. About this clone: Its antigen is still unknown. Base qualities are not provided; no much larger clone lies one nucleotide away.

Beyond this particular receptor, the publication reports: Which antigens the clonally expanded peripheral T cells were specific for was not determined. After ivuxolimab, expanded clones were on average more numerous among CD8+ T cells than among CD4+ T cells. Low levels of normalized T-cell clonal expansion were also seen in some patients who did not respond. In the 0.1-3.0 mg/kg groups, partial responders had among the lowest normalized peripheral clonal expansion, particularly in CD8+ T cells. At doses from 0.1 to 3.0 mg/kg, clonal expansion was seen in both CD4+ and CD8+ blood T cells between baseline and week 6.

Patients with autoimmune disease history or receiving systemic immunosuppression were excluded from the trial. Peripheral blood for TCR sequencing was collected from all dose cohorts at baseline, on cycle 4 day 1, and on cycle 7 day 1. Samples came from an open-label, multicenter, first-in-human phase I dose-escalation trial of ivuxolimab. The trial enrolled adults with locally advanced or metastatic head and neck squamous cell, hepatocellular, melanoma or renal cell carcinoma. Before TCR sequencing, CD4+ T cells and CD8+ T cells were sorted from peripheral blood as separate populations. The germline V gene (reference sequence) yields SGHKS for CDR1 and YYEKEE for CDR2. After removal of 3 bases from V and 6 bases from J, the junction retains 8 bases not matched to a gene. The CDR3 contains 16 residues, cysteine and phenylalanine counted. The retained sequence is limited to the CDR3, 48 bases, with the frame set at the first base.

The sample here was CD4+ or CD8+ T cells sorted from blood, taken in a trial of the OX40 agonist ivuxolimab. This TCR was sampled from an adult with an advanced solid tumor such as melanoma, head and neck, liver or kidney cancer. Here the chain combines TRBV5-5 and TRBJ2-2, with TRBD1 matching 10 junction bases. The DNA is as follows: TGTGCCAGCAGCTCGGGGACAGGGGTGCTTTCCGGGGAGCTGTTTTTT. Its protein is CASSSGTGVLSGELFF.